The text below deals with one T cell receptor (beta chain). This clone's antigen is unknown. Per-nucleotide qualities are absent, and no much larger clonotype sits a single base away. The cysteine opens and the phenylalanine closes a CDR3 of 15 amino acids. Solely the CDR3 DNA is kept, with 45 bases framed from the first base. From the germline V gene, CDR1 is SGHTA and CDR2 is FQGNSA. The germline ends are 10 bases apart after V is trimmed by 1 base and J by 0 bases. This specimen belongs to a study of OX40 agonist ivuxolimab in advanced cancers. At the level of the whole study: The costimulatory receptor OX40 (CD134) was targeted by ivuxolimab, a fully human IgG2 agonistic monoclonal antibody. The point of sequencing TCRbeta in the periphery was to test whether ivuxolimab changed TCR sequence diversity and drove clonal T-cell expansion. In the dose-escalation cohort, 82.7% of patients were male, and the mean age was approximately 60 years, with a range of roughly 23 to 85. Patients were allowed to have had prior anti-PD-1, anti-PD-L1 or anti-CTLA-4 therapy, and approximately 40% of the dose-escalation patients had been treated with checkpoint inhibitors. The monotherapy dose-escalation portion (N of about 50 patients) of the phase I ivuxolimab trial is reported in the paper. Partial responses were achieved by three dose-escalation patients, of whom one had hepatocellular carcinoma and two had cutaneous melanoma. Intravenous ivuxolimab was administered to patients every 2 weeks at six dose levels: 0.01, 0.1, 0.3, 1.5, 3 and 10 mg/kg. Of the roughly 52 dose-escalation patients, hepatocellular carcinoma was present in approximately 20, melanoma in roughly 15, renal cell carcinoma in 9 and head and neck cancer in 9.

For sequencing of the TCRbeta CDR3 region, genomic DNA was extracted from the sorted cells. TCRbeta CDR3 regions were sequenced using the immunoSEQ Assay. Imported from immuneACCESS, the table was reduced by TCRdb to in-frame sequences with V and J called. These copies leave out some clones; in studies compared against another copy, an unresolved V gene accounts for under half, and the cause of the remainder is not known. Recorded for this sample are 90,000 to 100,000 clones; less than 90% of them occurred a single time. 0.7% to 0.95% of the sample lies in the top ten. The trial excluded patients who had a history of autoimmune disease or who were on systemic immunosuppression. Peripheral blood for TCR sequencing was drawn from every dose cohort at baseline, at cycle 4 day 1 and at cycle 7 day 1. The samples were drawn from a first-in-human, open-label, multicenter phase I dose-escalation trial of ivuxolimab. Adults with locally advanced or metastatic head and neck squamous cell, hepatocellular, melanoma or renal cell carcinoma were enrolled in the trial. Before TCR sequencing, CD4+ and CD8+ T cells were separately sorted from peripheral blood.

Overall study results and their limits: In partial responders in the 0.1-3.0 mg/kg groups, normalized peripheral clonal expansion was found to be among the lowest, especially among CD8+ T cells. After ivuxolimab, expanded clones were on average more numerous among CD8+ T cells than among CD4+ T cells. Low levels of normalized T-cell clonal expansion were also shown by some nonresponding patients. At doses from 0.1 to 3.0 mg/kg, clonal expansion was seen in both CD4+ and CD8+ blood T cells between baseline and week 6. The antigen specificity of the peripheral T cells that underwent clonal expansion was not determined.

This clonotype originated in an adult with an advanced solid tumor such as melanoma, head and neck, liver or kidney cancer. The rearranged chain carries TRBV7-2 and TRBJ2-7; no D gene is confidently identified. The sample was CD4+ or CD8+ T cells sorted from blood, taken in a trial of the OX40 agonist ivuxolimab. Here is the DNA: TGTGCCAGCAGCTTAGGACAAGACCTCTCCTACGAGCAGTACTTC. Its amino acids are CASSLGQDLSYEQYF.